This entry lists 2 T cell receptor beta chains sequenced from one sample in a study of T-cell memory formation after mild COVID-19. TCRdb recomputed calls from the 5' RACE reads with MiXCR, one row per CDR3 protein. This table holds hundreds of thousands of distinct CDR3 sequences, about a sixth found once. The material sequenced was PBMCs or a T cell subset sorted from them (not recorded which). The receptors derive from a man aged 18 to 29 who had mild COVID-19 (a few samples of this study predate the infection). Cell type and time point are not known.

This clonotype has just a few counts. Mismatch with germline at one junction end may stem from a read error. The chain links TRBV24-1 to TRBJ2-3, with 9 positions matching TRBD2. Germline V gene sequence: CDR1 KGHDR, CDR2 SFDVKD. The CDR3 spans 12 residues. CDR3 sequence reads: CATSDSASGEDF. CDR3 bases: TGTGCCACCAGTGATTCGGCTAGCGGGGAGGATTTT.

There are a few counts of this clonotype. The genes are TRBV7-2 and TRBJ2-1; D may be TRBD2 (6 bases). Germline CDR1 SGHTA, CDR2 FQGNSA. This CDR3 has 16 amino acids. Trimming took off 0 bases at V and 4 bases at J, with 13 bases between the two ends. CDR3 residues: CASSLARDFFYNEQFF. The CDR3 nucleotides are TGTGCCAGCAGCTTAGCCAGGGACTTCTTTTACAATGAGCAGTTCTTC.